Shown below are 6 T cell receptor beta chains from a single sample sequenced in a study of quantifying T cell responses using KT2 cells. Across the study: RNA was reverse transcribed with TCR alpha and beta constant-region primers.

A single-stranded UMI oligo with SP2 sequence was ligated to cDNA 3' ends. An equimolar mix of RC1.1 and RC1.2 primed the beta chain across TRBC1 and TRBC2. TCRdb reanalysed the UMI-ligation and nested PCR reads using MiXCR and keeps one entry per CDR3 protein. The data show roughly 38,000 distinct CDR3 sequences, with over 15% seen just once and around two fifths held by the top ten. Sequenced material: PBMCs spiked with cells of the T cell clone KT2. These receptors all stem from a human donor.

The CDR3 nucleotides are TGTGCCAGCAGTTACAGGGTCGAGCAGTACTTC. It encodes CASSYRVEQYF. This chain connects TRBV12-3 or TRBV12-4 to TRBJ2-7; a weak D match, TRBD1 (6 bases). The V and J ends lost 4 bases and 6 bases respectively, with 7 bases between them. The CDR3 loop spans 11 amino acids.

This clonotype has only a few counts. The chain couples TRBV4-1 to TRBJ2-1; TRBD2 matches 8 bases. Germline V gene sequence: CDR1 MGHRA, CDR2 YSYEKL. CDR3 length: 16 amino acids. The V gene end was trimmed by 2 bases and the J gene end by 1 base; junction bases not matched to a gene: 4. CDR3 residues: CASSQPRGGSYNEQFF. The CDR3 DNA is TGCGCCAGCAGCCAACCCCGGGGGGGGTCCTACAATGAGCAGTTCTTC.

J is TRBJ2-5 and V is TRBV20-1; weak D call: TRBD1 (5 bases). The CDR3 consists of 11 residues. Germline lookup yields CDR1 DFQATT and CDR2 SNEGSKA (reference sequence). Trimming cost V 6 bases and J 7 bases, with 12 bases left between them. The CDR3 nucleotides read TGCAGTGCGGGCCATAGGGGGACCCAGTACTTC. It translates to CSAGHRGTQYF.

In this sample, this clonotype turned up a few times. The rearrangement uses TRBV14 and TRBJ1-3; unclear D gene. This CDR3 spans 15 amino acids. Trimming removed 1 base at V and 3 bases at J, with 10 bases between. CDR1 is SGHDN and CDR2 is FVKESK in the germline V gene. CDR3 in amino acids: CASSQVRSFGNTIYF. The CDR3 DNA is TGTGCCAGCAGCCAAGTACGGTCATTTGGAAACACCATATATTTT.

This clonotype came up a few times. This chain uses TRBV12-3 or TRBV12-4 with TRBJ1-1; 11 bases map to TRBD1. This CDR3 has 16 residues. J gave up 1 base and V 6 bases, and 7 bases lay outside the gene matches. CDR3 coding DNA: TGTGCCAGCAGGGCCGGACAGGGGGCGCCGAACACTGAAGCTTTCTTT. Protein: CASRAGQGAPNTEAFF.

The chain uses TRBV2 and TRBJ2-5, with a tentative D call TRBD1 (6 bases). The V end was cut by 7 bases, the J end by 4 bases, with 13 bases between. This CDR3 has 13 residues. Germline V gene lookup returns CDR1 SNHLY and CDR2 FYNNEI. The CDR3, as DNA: TGTGCCAGCACTCGTTGGACAGCAGAGACCCAGTACTTC. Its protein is CASTRWTAETQYF.